The 14 T cell receptor beta chains below come from one sample, sequenced in a study of glioma-infiltrating T cells after dendritic cell vaccination. This table comes from immunoSEQ multiplex PCR, and its TCRdb copy is limited to in-frame clones, with some not included. The table has 49,000 or so clones, over 75% seen once. Sequenced material: blood, taken before dendritic cell vaccination. The source of these receptors is a human donor with glioblastoma.

This chain links TRBV5-4 with TRBJ2-5, with TRBD1 as a possible D gene (6 bases). This CDR3 is built from 13 residues. The germline V and J ends were trimmed by 1 base and 3 bases, with 7 bases remaining between them. CDR1 is SGHNT and CDR2 is YYREEE in the germline V gene (reference sequence). The CDR3 DNA reads as TGTGCCAGCAGCTTGAAGGGGGAAGAGACCCAGTACTTC. Translation gives CASSLKGEETQYF. The full variable domain, completed using reference TRBV5-4 and TRBJ2-5, is ETGVTQSPTHLIKTRGQQVTLRCSSQSGHNTVSWYQQALGQGPQFIFQYYREEENGRGNFPPRFSGLQFPNYSSELNVNALELDDSALYLCASSLKGEETQYFGPGTRLLVL.

The CDR3 DNA sequence: TGCAGCGTAGGAGGACTAGCGGAAACCTACGAGCAGTACTTC. Amino acid sequence: CSVGGLAETYEQYF. The V and J genes are TRBV29-1 and TRBJ2-7, with 10 bases fitting TRBD2. The ends lost 6 bases at V and 2 bases at J; junction bases unmatched: 7. Looked up from germline, CDR1 is SQVTM and CDR2 is ANQGSEA. The CDR3 runs to 14 residues.

The DNA for the CDR3 is TGCGCCAGCAGCCCGGGACTAGCGGGAGTTGAAGAGACCCAGTACTTC. This encodes CASSPGLAGVEETQYF. The rearrangement joins TRBV5-1 to TRBJ2-5, with 14 bases lining up with TRBD2. Germline V CDR1 and CDR2: SGHRS, YFSETQ. The CDR3 totals 16 residues. The ends lost 4 bases at V and 3 bases at J; junction bases unmatched: 5.

This clone was found a few times. This chain joins TRBV6-5 and TRBJ2-1; possible D gene TRBD1, 6 bases. Per the germline V gene, CDR1 is MNHEY and CDR2 is SVGAGI. This CDR3 has 14 amino acids. V gave up 1 base and J gave up 2 bases, with 6 bases separating them. This CDR3 is CASSYYRAYNEQFF. In DNA, the CDR3 is TGTGCCAGCAGTTACTACAGGGCCTACAATGAGCAGTTCTTC.

The V and J genes are TRBV2 and TRBJ1-4; tentatively, D is TRBD1 (5 bases). This CDR3 contains 12 residues. CDR1 and CDR2 from the germline V gene are SNHLY and FYNNEI. V shed 10 bases and J shed 7 bases, with 13 bases lying between them. The CDR3 region has the DNA TGTGCCACCTACCGGGGGGGTGAAAAACTGTTTTTT. Its translation: CATYRGGEKLFF.

The DNA of the CDR3 is TGTGCCAGCAGCGTAGTTGGGTGGAGGACAGATACGCAGTATTTT. Amino acids: CASSVVGWRTDTQYF. This chain joins TRBV9 and TRBJ2-3; a weak D match, TRBD2 (5 bases). CDR1 and CDR2 from the germline V gene are SGDLS and YYNGEE. Trimming took off 0 bases at V and 3 bases at J, with 11 bases between the two ends. This CDR3 contains 15 residues.

Comments on this clone: Other DNA sequences in the sample encode the same CDR3. The chain combines TRBV15 with TRBJ1-1, with D perhaps TRBD1 (6 bases). The CDR3 has 15 residues. Trimming removed 5 bases from V and 1 base from J, with 14 bases in between. In germline, CDR1 is LNHNV, CDR2 YYDKDF (reference sequence). This CDR3 reads CATSRGGGKNTEAFF. The CDR3 DNA is TGTGCCACCAGCCGAGGGGGGGGCAAGAACACTGAAGCTTTCTTT.

The gene calls are TRBV5-6 and TRBJ2-2, with D maybe TRBD2 (7 bases). Trimming took 2 bases from V and 1 from J, leaving 12 bases between them. The CDR3 extends over 16 amino acids. The germline V gene encodes CDR1 SGHDT and CDR2 YYEEEE. The CDR3 here is CASSFGGAENTGELFF. In DNA form, the CDR3 reads TGTGCCAGCAGCTTTGGGGGGGCGGAGAACACCGGGGAGCTGTTTTTT.

CDR3 nucleotide sequence: TGTGCCAGCAGGCCCATCCCAGGGAAACGCACAGATACGCAGTATTTT. It codes for CASRPIPGKRTDTQYF. The chain has TRBV2 and TRBJ2-3; tentative D call: TRBD1 (5 bases). Germline assignment: CDR1 SNHLY and CDR2 FYNNEI. The V gene lost 6 bases and the J gene lost 1 base, with 17 bases spanning the gap. The CDR3 is 16 amino acids.

With regard to this clone: An end of the junction does not agree with germline; a read error may underlie this. The chain joins TRBV6-5 to TRBJ1-2; TRBD1 aligns across 12 bases. This CDR3 is 15 amino acids long. The germline CDR1 and CDR2 sequences are MNHEY and SVGAGI. CDR3 sequence: CASSSGTGGRNGYAF. Here the CDR3 DNA reads TGTGCCAGCAGTTCTGGGACAGGGGGCAGAAATGGCTACGCCTTC.

J is TRBJ2-1 and V is TRBV11-3; possible D gene TRBD2, 7 bases. The CDR3 is made up of 16 amino acids. V was clipped by 1 base and J by 5 bases, with 15 bases between them. CDR1 SGHNT and CDR2 YENEEA come from the germline V gene. The CDR3 DNA sequence: TGTGCCAGCAGCTTAGGGGGAGAGGGGGGGCACAATGAGCAGTTCTTC. Translated: CASSLGGEGGHNEQFF.

The CDR3 nucleotides read TGTGCCAGTAGTAGGGGACAGGGGGCAACTAACTATGGCTACACCTTC. As protein: CASSRGQGATNYGYTF. V is TRBV19 and J is TRBJ1-2; 12 bases align to TRBD1. Germline V gene data show CDR1 as LNHDA and CDR2 as SQIVND (reference sequence). Trimming cost V 4 bases and J 0 bases; bases outside gene matches: 3. The CDR3 is made up of 16 amino acids. Together with reference TRBV19 and TRBJ1-2, the CDR3 gives the full variable domain: DGGITQSPKYLFRKEGQNVTLSCEQNLNHDAMYWYRQDPGQGLRLIYYSQIVNDFQKGDIAEGYSVSREKKESFPLTVTSAQKNPTAFYLCASSRGQGATNYGYTFGSGTRLTVV.

The chain has TRBV6-5 and TRBJ2-1; 9 nucleotides agree with TRBD1. V lost 4 bases to trimming and J lost 4 bases; unmatched junction nucleotides: 5. CDR1 is MNHEY and CDR2 is SVGAGI in the germline V gene. The CDR3 runs 15 residues. CDR3 region: CASSSGTGRYNEQFF. The CDR3 DNA sequence: TGTGCCAGCAGTTCCGGGACAGGGAGGTACAATGAGCAGTTCTTC.

CDR3 nucleotide sequence: TGCGCCAGCAGTGAGAGAGGGGGCGCGGGGAATACGCTGTACTTC. This encodes CASSERGGAGNTLYF. The V and J genes are TRBV10-1 and TRBJ2-7, with a possible D match to TRBD1 (7 bases). The CDR3 runs to 15 residues. Germline V lookup: CDR1 WNHNN, CDR2 SYGVQD (reference sequence). V lost 2 bases and J 12 bases, leaving 23 bases between the germline ends.